What follows describes a single TCR beta chain. Its specificity is unknown. This sample was taken from a study of T-cell memory formation after mild COVID-19. Study-wide results and limits: Researchers report contracting CD4+ clones mostly in CM and EM, with CD8+ clones in EMRA. Balance between CD4 and CD8 was seen in clones contracting day 15 to 85, and a CD4+ lean was seen in later expanders.

This CDR3 is 12 amino acids long. V was trimmed by 1 base and J by 1 base, leaving 4 bases between them. Germline CDR1 GTSNPN, CDR2 SVGIG (reference sequence). In TCRdb, the 5' RACE reads were re-called with MiXCR into one record per CDR3 protein. The table lists 300,000 to 400,000 distinct CDR3 sequences, around a sixth of them singletons. This receptor was taken from a man younger than 30 who had mild COVID-19 (a few samples of this study predate the infection). Cell type and time point are not known. The rearrangement uses TRBV30 and TRBJ1-1, with no clear D. Sequencing used PBMCs or a T cell subset sorted from them (not recorded which). This CDR3 reads CAWSDWNTEAFF. The CDR3 DNA follows: TGTGCCTGGAGTGACTGGAACACTGAAGCTTTCTTT.